This TCR beta chain came from a study of blood T cell repertoires in COVID-19. V lost 2 bases and J 3 bases, leaving 7 bases between the germline ends. The CDR3 totals 13 residues. CDR1 and CDR2 from the germline V gene are MNHEY and SVGAGI. Measured with immunoSEQ multiplex PCR; TCRdb has only the in-frame clones, and not every one. Of approximately 80,000 clones listed, roughly 88% are singletons. The sample taken for sequencing was peripheral blood. V usage is TRBV6-5 and J usage is TRBJ1-2; TRBD1 might be the D (6 bases). This TCR derives from a man over 45 with active COVID-19. The CDR3 nucleotides read TGTGCCAGCAGTTACAACAGGGACTATGGCTACACCTTC. Its protein product is CASSYNRDYGYTF.